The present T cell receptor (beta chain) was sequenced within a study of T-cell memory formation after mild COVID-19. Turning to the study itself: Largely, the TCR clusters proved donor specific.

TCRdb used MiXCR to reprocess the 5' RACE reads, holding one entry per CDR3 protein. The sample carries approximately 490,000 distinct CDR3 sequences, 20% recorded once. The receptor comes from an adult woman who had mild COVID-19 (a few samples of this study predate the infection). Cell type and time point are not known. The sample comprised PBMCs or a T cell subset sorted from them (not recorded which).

The CDR3 DNA reads TGTGCCAGCAGCCAAGCGCAGGGTACAGCTTTCTTT. This gives the protein CASSQAQGTAFF. V gene TRBV3-1 combines with J gene TRBJ1-1, with a tentative D call TRBD1 (5 bases). Germline loops: CDR1 LGHDT, CDR2 YNNKEL (reference sequence). The CDR3 has 12 residues. Trimming stripped 1 base from V and 10 bases from J, with 10 bases between.